This is a list of T cell receptor beta chains from one sample in a study of blood T cell repertoires in COVID-19. Produced via immunoSEQ multiplex PCR; TCRdb's table is partial and in-frame only. Seen here are 66,000 or so clones, 80% observed once, and the top ten hold around 9.6%. Sequenced sample: peripheral blood. The source is a human donor in a cohort sampled during active COVID-19. Each CDR3 is given with its conserved first and last residue. The D gene is left open where the match is weak. Not all rows give a size; the values are once, few, many and, for expanded clones, a class.

>TRBV7-2|TRBD2|TRBJ2-7|16|NA
CASSLAVGLAAYEQYF
TGTGCCAGCAGCTTAGCTGTCGGGCTAGCGGCTTACGAGCAGTACTTC
>TRBV21-1|NA|TRBJ2-2|15|NA
CATPKRTLNTGELFF
TGTGCCACCCCTAAAAGGACACTGAACACCGGGGAGCTGTTTTTT
>TRBV6-6|NA|TRBJ1-1|15|NA
CASIPGRDLSTEAFF
TGTGCCAGCATCCCCGGGCGGGATCTCAGCACTGAAGCTTTCTTT
>TRBV30|NA|TRBJ1-5|15|NA
CAWSVRGQFNQPQHF
TGTGCCTGGAGTGTAAGGGGACAATTTAATCAGCCCCAGCATTTT
>TRBV2|TRBD1|TRBJ1-2|13|NA
CASSDDRGYGYTF
TGTGCCAGCAGTGACGACAGGGGATATGGCTACACCTTC
>TRBV28|NA|TRBJ2-7|16|NA
CASSLRVGSVIYEQYF
TGTGCCAGCAGTTTGCGGGTGGGCAGTGTCATCTACGAGCAGTACTTC
>TRBV5-5|TRBD1|TRBJ2-7|13|few
CASSVTGDYEQYF
TGTGCCAGCAGCGTAACAGGGGACTACGAGCAGTACTTC
>TRBV5-1|NA|TRBJ1-4|16|few
CASSLEGRGAGEKLFF
TGCGCCAGCAGCTTGGAAGGGAGGGGGGCTGGTGAAAAACTGTTTTTT
>TRBV30|NA|TRBJ1-4|11|few
CAWSPGEKLFF
TGTGCCTGGAGCCCGGGTGAAAAACTGTTTTTT
>TRBV25-1|TRBD1|TRBJ1-3|15|NA
CASSKDRGLGNTIYF
TGTGCCAGCAGCAAGGACAGGGGTCTTGGAAACACCATATATTTT
>TRBV5-1|NA|TRBJ2-3|13|once
CASSFARVDTQYF
TGCGCCAGCAGCTTCGCCAGGGTAGATACGCAGTATTTT